These T cell receptor beta chains were read from a single sample in a study of spatial heterogeneity in lung cancer. TCRdb analysed the 5' RACE reads with MiXCR anew, one entry per CDR3 protein. Among approximately 13,000 distinct CDR3 sequences listed, approximately 5.5% were seen once. The sample consisted of lung tumor tissue, taken at surgery. The receptors originated from a male donor with early-stage non-small cell lung cancer. Each CDR3 is given with its conserved first and last residue. A D gene is named only where the DNA matches it firmly. Clone size appears in some rows only: once, few, many, or a class for an expanded clone.

>TRBV30|.|TRBJ2-3|.
TGTGCCTGGAGTGTACCCGGAGGGGCAGATACGCAGTATTTT
CAWSVPGGADTQYF
>TRBV11-2|many|TRBJ2-5|TRBD1
TGTGCCAGCAGCTTACGACCGGGACAGACCCAAGAGACCCAGTACTTC
CASSLRPGQTQETQYF
>TRBV25-1|many|TRBJ2-7|.
TGTGCCAGCAGTGAATATCCCCTGCGGGGAAACGGCGAGCAGTACTTC
CASSEYPLRGNGEQYF
>TRBV9|many|TRBJ2-3|.
TGTGCCAGCAGCAGGCGGGCATTCACAGATACGCAGTATTTT
CASSRRAFTDTQYF
>TRBV11-2|many|TRBJ1-5|.
TGTGCCAGCAGCTTAGGAGGCAGGGTCAATCAGCCCCAGCATTTT
CASSLGGRVNQPQHF
>TRBV4-2|few|TRBJ2-2|TRBD2
TGTGCCAGCAGCCAAGATAATGGCGGGGGGGCTCCCGGGGAGCTGTTTTTT
CASSQDNGGGAPGELFF
>TRBV7-6|medium-sized|TRBJ2-5|.
TGTGCCAGCAGCTTTTCATGGCAAGAGACCCAGTACTTC
CASSFSWQETQYF
>TRBV12-3/TRBV12-4|few|TRBJ1-2|.
TGTGCCAGCAGTTTAGGTTTTTATGGCTACACCTTC
CASSLGFYGYTF
>TRBV4-3|many|TRBJ2-7|TRBD1
TGCGCCAGTTCTTCCGGGACAGGGGGTACCTACGAGCAGTACTTC
CASSSGTGGTYEQYF
>TRBV6-6|many|TRBJ1-1|TRBD1
TGTGCCAGCAGTGGGACAGGGTACACTGAAGCTTTCTTT
CASSGTGYTEAFF